Below, one T cell receptor (beta chain) is given with its context. Regarding time point: after dendritic cell vaccination, including at tumor progression/relapse. Selection required adequate fresh-frozen tumor tissue plus more than two years' survival data. All glioblastoma patients lacked an isocitrate dehydrogenase mutation. The germline V gene encodes CDR1 SGHRS and CDR2 YFSETQ. The CDR3 spans 16 residues. The V segment lost 0 bases and the J segment 2 bases; nucleotides outside the gene matches: 5. The data were obtained in a study of glioma-infiltrating T cells after dendritic cell vaccination. Overall study context: The vaccine used monocyte-derived dendritic cells pulsed overnight with autologous tumor lysate.

The primer mix had 60 V beta and 13 J beta primers. The data were produced by immunoSEQ multiplex PCR, yet TCRdb's version contains in-frame clones alone and is incomplete. The sample records tens of thousands of clones, roughly 85% being singletons. Source: blood, taken after dendritic cell vaccination. The rearrangement uses TRBV5-1 and TRBJ1-1; 9 bases fit TRBD1. This receptor was obtained from a human donor with glioblastoma. CDR3 DNA: TGCGCCAGCAGCTTGGAAGGGACAGGGTTAAACACTGAAGCTTTCTTT. Its protein is CASSLEGTGLNTEAFF.